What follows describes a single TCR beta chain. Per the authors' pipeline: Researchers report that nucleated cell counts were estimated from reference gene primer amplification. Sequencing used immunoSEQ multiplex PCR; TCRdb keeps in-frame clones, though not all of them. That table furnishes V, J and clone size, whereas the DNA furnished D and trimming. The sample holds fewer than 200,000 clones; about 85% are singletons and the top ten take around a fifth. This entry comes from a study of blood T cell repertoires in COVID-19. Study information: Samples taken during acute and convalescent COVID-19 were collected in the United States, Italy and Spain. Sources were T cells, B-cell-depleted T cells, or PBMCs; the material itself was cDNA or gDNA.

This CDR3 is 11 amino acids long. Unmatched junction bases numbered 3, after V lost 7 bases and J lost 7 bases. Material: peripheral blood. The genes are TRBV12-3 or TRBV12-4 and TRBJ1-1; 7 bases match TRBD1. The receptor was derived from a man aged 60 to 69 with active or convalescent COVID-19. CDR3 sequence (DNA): TGTGCCAGCACCCGACAGGGTGAAGCTTTCTTT. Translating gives CASTRQGEAFF.